This TCR beta chain was profiled in a study of T cell responses to AZD1222 COVID-19 vaccine. At the level of the study: Researchers grouped second doses given at about 4 or about 12 weeks into one pool. Study findings and constraints: CD4 TCRs associated with vaccination spanned spike, dominating at 160-218 and 743-854. Nearly half of spike-specific TCRs reportedly target variant regions that are unmutated in the B.1.351 and B.1.1.7 variants. Just 5 or 6 AZD1222 recipients tested seropositive at baseline.

The data were produced by immunoSEQ multiplex PCR, yet TCRdb's version contains in-frame clones alone and is incomplete. In the table there are approximately 180,000 clones, 75% to 90% of which are singletons. Only one count was recorded for this clone. Antigen unknown. This receptor was obtained from an adult in good health. Material: peripheral blood, obtained on day 0 of AZD1222 vaccination.

The DNA of the CDR3 is TGTGCCAGCTCACCACAGGGGGCCGTGGAGACCCAGTACTTC. This sequence encodes CASSPQGAVETQYF. The chain uses TRBV18 and TRBJ2-5; TRBD1 matches 7 bases. This CDR3 is 14 amino acids long. Per germline, CDR1 KGHSH and CDR2 LQKENI. With V trimmed by 1 base and J by 5 bases, 4 bases remained unmatched.